The 5 T cell receptor beta chains below were found in one sample sequenced in a study of blood T cells in healthy people across ages. The second PCR ran 7 to 11 cycles with a sample-barcoded 5' primer and J-beta primers. A single record per CDR3 protein comes from TCRdb applying MiXCR to the 5' RACE reads. The sample includes around 820,000 distinct CDR3 sequences, around a quarter of them seen just once. The sample was also linked to a second study, of T cells of mothers and their children.

Material: blood. These receptor sequences come from a boy aged 10-17 years in good health.

CDR3: CASSMPSGTYEQYF. Written as DNA, the CDR3 is TGTGCCAGTAGTATGCCTAGCGGAACCTACGAGCAGTACTTC. The chain carries TRBV19 and TRBJ2-5; 7 positions agree with TRBD2. The DNA end is a closer match to TRBJ2-7, so the J assignment may be wrong. CDR3 length equals 14 residues. Per germline, CDR1 LNHDA and CDR2 SQIVND (reference sequence).

This clonotype was picked up a small number of times. The chain carries TRBV6-1 and TRBJ2-7; D ambiguous. CDR3 length equals 14 residues. Germline V CDR1 and CDR2: MNHNS, SASEGT. With 4 bases removed from V and 0 bases from J, the gap between germline ends came to 10 bases. The CDR3 DNA sequence: TGTGCCAGCAGTGCCAGTGACCCCTCCTACGAGCAGTACTTC. Its translation: CASSASDPSYEQYF.

V gene TRBV7-8 combines with J gene TRBJ2-5; 13 bases are a match to TRBD2. The germline gives CDR1 SGHVS, CDR2 FQNEAQ. The CDR3 totals 18 residues. J was trimmed by 4 bases and V by 5 bases; bases with no gene match: 13. CDR3 protein: CASSAILAGGPLVETQYF. In nucleotides, the CDR3 is TGTGCCAGCAGCGCAATACTAGCGGGGGGGCCCCTCGTAGAGACCCAGTACTTC.

The rearrangement links TRBV11-2 to TRBJ2-6; no reliable D call. V lost 3 bases, J lost 3 bases, and 6 bases lay in between. The CDR3 totals 14 residues. Germline values: CDR1 SGHAT, CDR2 FQNNGV. CDR3 amino acids: CASSLLGGANVLTF. The CDR3 nucleotides are TGTGCCAGCAGCTTGCTAGGTGGGGCCAACGTCCTGACTTTC.

The chain is built from TRBV6-1 and TRBJ1-4; D is undetermined. The germline CDR1 and CDR2 sequences are MNHNS and SASEGT. Trimming took 4 bases from V and 1 from J, leaving 7 bases between them. The CDR3 totals 14 residues. The CDR3 DNA reads as TGTGCCAGCAGTGGGGAAATAACTAATGAAAAACTGTTTTTT. This sequence encodes CASSGEITNEKLFF.